The 19 T cell receptor beta chains listed next were all sequenced from one sample in a study of shared clonotypes between healthy human individuals. TCRdb's table, derived via immunoSEQ multiplex PCR, lists solely in-frame clones and lacks some. This sample has some 580,000 clones, with approximately 97% found just once. Sequencing input: naive CD4+ T cells sorted from blood. Subset defined: CD45RA+ positively selected. Every receptor here comes from a woman aged 25 to 39 in good health.

This rearrangement joins TRBV12-5 to TRBJ2-3, with a tentative D call TRBD2 (5 bases). Trimming removed 2 bases from V and 4 bases from J, with 10 bases in between. Germline CDR1 and CDR2: LGHNT and FRNRAP. The CDR3 spans 14 residues. The DNA of the CDR3 is TGTGCTAGTGGTTTGACGGGAACCCCAGATACGCAGTATTTT. The encoded protein is CASGLTGTPDTQYF.

The chain has TRBV5-1 and TRBJ1-2, with TRBD1 as a possible D gene (5 bases). The V end was cut by 1 base, the J end by 10 bases, with 14 bases between. The CDR3 has 13 amino acids. CDR1 SGHRS and CDR2 YFSETQ come from the germline V gene. For the CDR3, the DNA is TGCGCCAGCAGCTTGAGGACGGGGGGAGACTACACCTTC. Protein sequence: CASSLRTGGDYTF.

The chain carries TRBV5-4 and TRBJ1-2; D is unresolved. The CDR3 loop spans 12 amino acids. From germline, CDR1 is SGHNT and CDR2 YYREEE (reference sequence). The V and J ends lost 5 bases and 2 bases respectively, with 7 bases between them. The CDR3 loop reads CASRGGNYGYTF. The CDR3, as DNA: TGTGCCAGCAGGGGCGGCAACTATGGCTACACCTTC.

V is TRBV5-8 and J is TRBJ1-1, with TRBD1 as a possible D gene (5 bases). Per the germline V gene, CDR1 is SGHTS and CDR2 is YDEGEE. The CDR3 consists of 15 residues. The V and J ends lost 0 bases and 1 base respectively, with 10 bases between them. For the CDR3, the DNA is TGTGCCAGCAGCTTGGGGGACGGGAGGAACACTGAAGCTTTCTTT. This sequence encodes CASSLGDGRNTEAFF.

The chain carries TRBV5-1 and TRBJ2-5; 9 bases match TRBD1. With 0 bases clipped from V and 1 base from J, the junction kept 4 bases outside the gene matches. Germline values: CDR1 SGHRS, CDR2 YFSETQ. The CDR3 contains 16 residues. Here the CDR3 DNA reads TGCGCCAGCAGCTTGGGGGACAGGGAGGGCCAAGAGACCCAGTACTTC. Amino acid sequence: CASSLGDREGQETQYF.

This clone was recorded once. The J gene is TRBJ2-1, the V gene TRBV9; D unclear. Germline V gene sequence: CDR1 SGDLS, CDR2 YYNGEE. V was cut by 6 bases and J by 10 bases, with 14 bases left in between. The CDR3 has 12 amino acids. CDR3 sequence: CASNRGRSEQFF. In DNA form, the CDR3 reads TGTGCCAGCAATCGCGGCCGCTCCGAGCAGTTCTTC.

V gene TRBV2 combines with J gene TRBJ1-6, with D hard to call. Germline V gene sequence: CDR1 SNHLY, CDR2 FYNNEI. This CDR3 has 14 amino acids. The germline V and J ends were trimmed by 2 bases and 9 bases, with 11 bases remaining between them. As DNA, the CDR3 is TGTGCCAGCAGTGAAATTTCGGGGATTTCACCCCTCCACTTT. Encoded protein: CASSEISGISPLHF.

The V gene is TRBV10-3, the J gene TRBJ2-2; TRBD1 matches at 9 bases. Unmatched junction bases numbered 5, after V lost 5 bases and J lost 4 bases. Germline lookup yields CDR1 ENHRY and CDR2 SYGVKD. This CDR3 region has 15 residues. CDR3 bases: TGTGCCATCAGTTTACAGGGGGCCAGCACCGGGGAGCTGTTTTTT. Translation: CAISLQGASTGELFF.

The chain joins TRBV28 to TRBJ2-7; TRBD1 aligns across 7 bases. The germline V gene encodes CDR1 MDHEN and CDR2 SYDVKM. This CDR3 is built from 15 residues. V was clipped by 2 bases and J by 2 bases; unmatched bases: 6. For the CDR3, the DNA is TGTGCCAGCAGTTTAACCGGACAGGAAACCTACGAGCAGTACTTC. Residues: CASSLTGQETYEQYF.

This sequence joins TRBV5-4 and TRBJ2-5, with 14 bases lining up with TRBD2. V was clipped by 3 bases and J by 4 bases; unmatched bases: 5. CDR3 length: 16 amino acids. Per germline, CDR1 SGHNT and CDR2 YYREEE (reference sequence). The CDR3 is CASSSGLAGAGETQYF. Here the CDR3 DNA reads TGTGCCAGCAGCTCGGGACTAGCGGGAGCAGGAGAGACCCAGTACTTC.

The J gene is TRBJ1-2, the V gene TRBV28; D is uncertain. Per germline, CDR1 MDHEN and CDR2 SYDVKM. The V and J ends lost 2 bases and 4 bases respectively, with 8 bases between them. CDR3 length: 13 amino acids. CDR3 DNA: TGTGCCAGCAGTTTAGACACCTTCTATGGCTACACCTTC. Protein sequence: CASSLDTFYGYTF.

CDR3 loop: CASSLAPSREYNEQFF. The CDR3 DNA follows: TGCGCCAGCAGCTTGGCCCCTAGTAGGGAGTACAATGAGCAGTTCTTC. This chain links TRBV5-1 with TRBJ2-1, with D perhaps TRBD2 (5 bases). The CDR3 loop spans 16 amino acids. Trimming stripped 0 bases from V and 4 bases from J, with 14 bases between. Germline loops: CDR1 SGHRS, CDR2 YFSETQ.

The rearrangement uses TRBV5-4 and TRBJ2-7; D not certain. Germline-derived CDR1 and CDR2 are SGHNT and YYREEE (reference sequence). V lost 0 bases to trimming and J lost 0 bases, with 7 bases between them. This CDR3 contains 14 residues. This CDR3 is CASSLELNSYEQYF. Written as DNA, the CDR3 is TGTGCCAGCAGCTTGGAACTGAACTCCTACGAGCAGTACTTC.

The chain uses TRBV9 and TRBJ2-2; TRBD2 aligns across 7 bases. The V and J ends lost 6 bases and 3 bases, in that order; junction bases with no gene match: 8. In germline, CDR1 is SGDLS, CDR2 YYNGEE. The CDR3 has 15 amino acids. As DNA, the CDR3 is TGTGCCAGCACATGGGGAGGGCCGTACACCGGGGAGCTGTTTTTT. It codes for CASTWGGPYTGELFF. The whole variable domain, filled in from reference TRBV9 and TRBJ2-2, reads DSGVTQTPKHLITATGQRVTLRCSPRSGDLSVYWYQQSLDQGLQFLIQYYNGEERAKGNILERFSAQQFPDLHSELNLSSLELGDSALYFCASTWGGPYTGELFFGEGSRLTVL.

This chain joins TRBV28 and TRBJ1-1; D remains ambiguous. Germline V CDR1 and CDR2: MDHEN, SYDVKM. This CDR3 has 16 residues. V lost 5 bases and J lost 0, with 16 bases in between. The CDR3 DNA sequence: TGTGCCAGCAGTCAGACCACCGAAAGGGTGAACACTGAAGCTTTCTTT. The encoded protein is CASSQTTERVNTEAFF.

The chain uses TRBV6-1 and TRBJ1-1; D possibly corresponds to TRBD1 (5 bases). This CDR3 has 13 residues. Germline CDR1 MNHNS, CDR2 SASEGT. Trimming pared 1 base from V and 4 bases from J, leaving 7 bases between. The CDR3 DNA reads TGTGCCAGCAGTGAAGGACAGCTCACTGAAGCTTTCTTT. This codes for CASSEGQLTEAFF.

The genes are TRBV10-2 and TRBJ2-5; D possibly corresponds to TRBD2 (6 bases). Germline CDR1 is WSHSY and CDR2 is SAAADI. Trimming took off 6 bases at V and 1 base at J, with 9 bases between the two ends. The CDR3 totals 13 residues. As DNA, the CDR3 is TGCGCCAGCAGATCCGGGGGCCAAGAGACCCAGTACTTC. Protein: CASRSGGQETQYF.

The chain has TRBV29-1 and TRBJ1-1, with 8 nucleotides matching TRBD1. Germline V gene sequence: CDR1 SQVTM, CDR2 ANQGSEA. CDR3 length: 13 amino acids. V lost 3 bases, J lost 5 bases, and 5 bases stayed unmatched. Here the CDR3 DNA reads TGCAGCGTTGAGCCACAGGGGGGTACTGAAGCTTTCTTT. Residues: CSVEPQGGTEAFF.

The CDR3 reads CASSERVGQPQHF. CDR3 bases: TGTGCCAGCAGTGAAAGGGTGGGTCAGCCCCAGCATTTT. The gene calls are TRBV25-1 and TRBJ1-5, with unresolved D. The CDR3 runs to 13 residues. V lost 2 bases and J 6 bases, leaving 8 bases between the germline ends. CDR1 and CDR2 (germline): MGHDK, SYGVNS.